The rows below give T cell receptor beta chains drawn from one sample of a study of CD8 T cells in Susac syndrome. TCRdb itself ran the immunoSEQ multiplex PCR reads through MiXCR, one entry per CDR3 protein. The sample lists a few hundred thousand distinct CDR3 sequences, about 96% occurring once. The sample was CD4+ T cells from PBMCs. Every receptor here comes from a human donor with multiple sclerosis. CDR3s include the opening cysteine and the closing phenylalanine or tryptophan. A D gene is named only where the DNA matches it firmly. Not all rows give a size; the values are once, few, many and, for expanded clones, a class.

D,V,J,size,CDR3,DNA
TRBD2,TRBV20-1,TRBJ2-1,-,CSALAGGDNEQFF,TGCAGTGCATTAGCGGGGGGGGACAATGAGCAGTTCTTC
TRBD2,TRBV7-9,TRBJ2-3,-,CATTRTSGTTDTQYF,TGTGCCACCACCCGGACTAGCGGGACCACAGATACGCAGTATTTT
-,TRBV13,TRBJ1-2,-,CASSSGGDNYGYTF,TGTGCCAGCAGTTCCGGCGGGGATAACTATGGCTACACCTTC
-,TRBV2,TRBJ1-1,-,CASSGLPNTEAFF,TGTGCCAGCAGTGGATTGCCGAACACTGAAGCTTTCTTT
-,TRBV14,TRBJ2-7,once,CASSQGETYEQYF,TGTGCCAGCAGCCAAGGGGAGACCTACGAGCAGTACTTC
-,TRBV9,TRBJ2-5,-,CASSPRAGGETQYF,TGTGCCAGCAGCCCACGGGCGGGTGGGGAGACCCAGTACTTC
-,TRBV15,TRBJ2-7,-,CATSRVLGRESSYEQYF,TGTGCCACCAGCAGAGTTCTAGGTAGAGAGAGCTCCTACGAGCAGTACTTC
-,TRBV3-1,TRBJ2-1,-,CASSARRNNEQFF,TGTGCCAGCAGTGCTAGGCGAAACAATGAGCAGTTCTTC
-,TRBV5-4,TRBJ2-1,-,CASSLGGKAGYNEQFF,TGTGCCAGCAGCTTGGGGGGCAAGGCGGGGTACAATGAGCAGTTCTTC
-,TRBV3-1,TRBJ2-1,-,CASSHEGAGGPLDEQFF,TGTGCCAGCAGCCACGAGGGAGCGGGTGGTCCCTTGGATGAGCAGTTCTTC
-,TRBV19,TRBJ2-3,once,CASSPGNTDTQYF,TGTGCCAGTAGTCCGGGCAACACAGATACGCAGTATTTT
-,TRBV29-1,TRBJ1-2,-,CSVVRGEGYGYTF,TGCAGCGTTGTCCGAGGGGAGGGCTATGGCTACACCTTC
-,TRBV5-1,TRBJ2-3,-,CASSLAATTDTQYF,TGCGCCAGCAGCTTGGCTGCGACCACAGATACGCAGTATTTT
TRBD2,TRBV30,TRBJ2-1,-,CAWIGGLAGVNEQFF,TGTGCCTGGATTGGTGGGCTAGCGGGAGTCAATGAGCAGTTCTTC
-,TRBV29-1,TRBJ1-5,-,CSVEEQQGQPQHF,TGCAGCGTTGAAGAACAGCAGGGTCAGCCCCAGCATTTT
-,TRBV5-1,TRBJ1-6,-,CASSLGQAYNSPLHF,TGCGCCAGCAGCTTGGGACAGGCCTATAATTCACCCCTCCACTTT
TRBD1,TRBV20-1,TRBJ2-7,-,CSAEGQSYEQYF,TGCAGTGCTGAGGGACAGAGCTACGAGCAGTACTTC
-,TRBV7-9,TRBJ2-7,-,CASAQGFKAYEQYF,TGTGCCAGCGCCCAGGGTTTTAAGGCCTACGAGCAGTACTTC
-,TRBV2,TRBJ2-2,once,CASSRTAPSGELFF,TGTGCCAGTTCCAGAACAGCGCCCTCCGGGGAGCTGTTTTTT
-,TRBV12-3/TRBV12-4,TRBJ2-7,-,CASSFNRAIDEQYF,TGTGCCAGCAGTTTTAACAGGGCCATCGACGAGCAGTACTTC
TRBD1,TRBV28,TRBJ2-3,-,CASSGQVASTDTQYF,TGTGCCAGCAGTGGACAGGTCGCTAGCACAGATACGCAGTATTTT
TRBD2,TRBV30,TRBJ2-2,-,CAWRASSGRGELFF,TGTGCCTGGAGGGCCTCTAGCGGGAGGGGGGAGCTGTTTTTT
TRBD2,TRBV7-3,TRBJ2-3,-,CASSPYTSGPQYF,TGTGCCAGCAGCCCCTATACTAGCGGGCCGCAGTATTTT
TRBD1,TRBV29-1,TRBJ1-5,-,CSVESQGDHLSNQPQHF,TGCAGCGTTGAGTCACAGGGGGACCACCTTAGCAATCAGCCCCAGCATTTT
TRBD2,TRBV9,TRBJ2-2,once,CASSRGGNTGELFF,TGTGCCAGCAGCCGGGGGGGTAACACCGGGGAGCTGTTTTTT
-,TRBV12-3/TRBV12-4,TRBJ2-2,-,CASSLNSRLGRELFF,TGTGCCAGCAGTCTCAACTCCAGACTAGGAAGGGAGCTGTTTTTT
-,TRBV28,TRBJ1-5,-,CASSSTDGYNQPQHF,TGTGCCAGCAGTTCTACTGACGGATACAATCAGCCCCAGCATTTT
-,TRBV20-1,TRBJ2-6,-,CSAIGQGGSGANVLTF,TGCAGTGCTATCGGACAGGGAGGGTCTGGGGCCAACGTCCTGACTTTC